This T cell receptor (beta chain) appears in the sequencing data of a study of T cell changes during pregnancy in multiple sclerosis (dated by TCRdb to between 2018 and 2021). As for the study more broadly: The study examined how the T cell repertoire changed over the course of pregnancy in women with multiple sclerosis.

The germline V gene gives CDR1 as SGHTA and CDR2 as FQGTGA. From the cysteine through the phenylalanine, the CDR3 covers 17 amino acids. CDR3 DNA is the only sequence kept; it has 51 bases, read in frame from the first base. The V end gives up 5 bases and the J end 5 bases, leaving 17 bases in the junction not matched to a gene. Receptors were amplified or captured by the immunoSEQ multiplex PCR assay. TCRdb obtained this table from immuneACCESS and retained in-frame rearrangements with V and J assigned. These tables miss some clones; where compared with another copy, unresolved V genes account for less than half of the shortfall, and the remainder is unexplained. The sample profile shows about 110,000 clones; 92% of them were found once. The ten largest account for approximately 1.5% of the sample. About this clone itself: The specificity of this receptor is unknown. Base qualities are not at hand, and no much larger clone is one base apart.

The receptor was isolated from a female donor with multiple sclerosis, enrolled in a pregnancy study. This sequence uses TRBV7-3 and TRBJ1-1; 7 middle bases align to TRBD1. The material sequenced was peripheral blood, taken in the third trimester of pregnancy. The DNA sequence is TGTGCCAGCAGCCCTACCCCTGAGGGGGCGGCGGGGACTGAAGCTTTCTTT. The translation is CASSPTPEGAAGTEAFF.